This note documents a single T cell receptor (beta chain) sequence. These data come from a study of blood T cell repertoires in COVID-19. Assay: immunoSEQ multiplex PCR; the TCRdb copy retains only in-frame clones and omits some. This repertoire shows some 250,000 clones, more than 75% found once; its top ten account for more than 0.95%. The junction had 1 base not matched to a gene; V was cut back by 5 bases and J by 1 base. The CDR3 spans 12 residues. CDR1 SQVTM and CDR2 ANQGSEA come from the germline V gene. The chain recombines TRBV29-1 with TRBJ1-2, with 7 bases aligning to TRBD1. Source material: peripheral blood. The sequence was collected from a woman aged 40 to 50 who had recovered from COVID-19. For the CDR3, the DNA is TGCAGCGTTCGGGACAGTAACTATGGCTACACCTTC. As protein: CSVRDSNYGYTF.